This entry lists 30 T cell receptor beta chains sequenced from one sample in a study of pediatric ulcerative colitis. The method was immunoSEQ multiplex PCR; TCRdb's version includes in-frame clones alone and lacks a portion of them. The repertoire holds tens of thousands of clones, about 89% seen once, with over 1.3% in the top ten. Sequences were obtained from blood. All receptors derive from a boy aged 10-17 years who was a control in a study of pediatric ulcerative colitis.

The chain is built from TRBV19 and TRBJ2-5, with TRBD1 matching 7 bases. CDR1 is LNHDA and CDR2 is SQIVND in the germline V gene (reference sequence). Losses at the gene ends were 7 bases for V and 2 bases for J; bases not matched to a gene: 16. The CDR3 length is 17 residues. CDR3 amino acids: CASTPTKLRDRQETQYF. The CDR3 DNA reads TGTGCCAGTACACCCACCAAACTCCGGGACAGACAAGAGACCCAGTACTTC.

The chain carries TRBV28 and TRBJ2-5; 10 bases are shared with TRBD1. Germline loops: CDR1 MDHEN, CDR2 SYDVKM. V shed 1 base, J shed 3 bases, and the junction held 2 bases outside the gene matches. This CDR3 region has 15 residues. CDR3 nucleotides: TGTGCCAGCAGTTTATCTGGGACAGGGGAAGAGACCCAGTACTTC. Amino acids: CASSLSGTGEETQYF.

In its sample, this clone was seen once. The V gene is TRBV7-3, the J gene TRBJ2-7, with D perhaps TRBD2 (5 bases). The CDR3 contains 14 residues. The V end was cut by 6 bases, the J end by 3 bases, with 15 bases between. Germline CDR1 is SGHTA and CDR2 is FQGTGA. The CDR3 nucleotides are TGTGCCAGCAGGCCAACCGGGAATAACTACGAGCAGTACTTC. This translates into CASRPTGNNYEQYF. Using reference TRBV7-3 and TRBJ2-7 for the parts outside the CDR3, the full variable domain is GAGVSQTPSNKVTEKGKYVELRCDPISGHTALYWYRQSLGQGPEFLIYFQGTGAADDSGLPNDRFFAVRPEGSVSTLKIQRTERGDSAVYLCASRPTGNNYEQYFGPGTRLTVT.

The gene calls are TRBV19 and TRBJ2-5, with D perhaps TRBD1 (5 bases). Germline values: CDR1 LNHDA, CDR2 SQIVND (reference sequence). CDR3 length: 15 amino acids. V dropped 1 base and J dropped 2 bases, with 11 bases sitting between them. CDR3 in amino acids: CASSIGQPIQETQYF. The CDR3 DNA sequence: TGTGCCAGTAGTATAGGACAGCCGATACAAGAGACCCAGTACTTC.

V usage is TRBV19 and J usage is TRBJ2-1; 10 positions match TRBD2. The CDR3 contains 15 residues. Germline V gene lookup returns CDR1 LNHDA and CDR2 SQIVND (reference sequence). The trim removed 2 bases at V and 5 bases at J, leaving 3 bases unmatched. The CDR3 sequence is CASSISLAGDNEQFF. CDR3 nucleotide sequence: TGTGCCAGTAGTATAAGTCTAGCGGGGGACAATGAGCAGTTCTTC.

This sequence joins TRBV29-1 and TRBJ2-1; 9 bases line up with TRBD2. Germline values: CDR1 SQVTM, CDR2 ANQGSEA. The ends lost 6 bases at V and 9 bases at J; junction bases unmatched: 6. This CDR3 is 12 amino acids long. The CDR3 DNA follows: TGCAGCGTACTAGCGGGTAATCGTGAGCAGTTCTTC. It specifies CSVLAGNREQFF.

This CDR3 reads CSATGHSPSGANVLTF. The CDR3 DNA follows: TGCAGCGCGACAGGGCATTCCCCTTCTGGGGCCAACGTCCTGACTTTC. The gene calls are TRBV29-1 and TRBJ2-6; 7 positions agree with TRBD1. This CDR3 region has 16 residues. V was clipped by 7 bases and J by 1 base; unmatched bases: 10. Germline V gene lookup returns CDR1 SQVTM and CDR2 ANQGSEA.

V gene TRBV6-1 combines with J gene TRBJ1-4; D is unresolved. Deletions cut 3 bases from V and 6 bases from J, with 11 bases between. Germline V gives CDR1 MNHNS, CDR2 SASEGT. This CDR3 comprises 14 residues. CDR3 DNA sequence: TGTGCCAGCAGTGACGGTGCTGTACATGAAAAACTGTTTTTT. Protein: CASSDGAVHEKLFF.

This clone has more than one count but fewer than ten. The V gene is TRBV6-5, the J gene TRBJ1-2, with D perhaps TRBD1 (5 bases). The V and J ends lost 4 bases and 7 bases respectively, with 13 bases between them. Germline loops: CDR1 MNHEY, CDR2 SVGAGI. CDR3 size: 13 residues. CDR3 amino acids: CASSSPGEGGYTF. The CDR3 region has the DNA TGTGCCAGCAGTTCCCCGGGGGAGGGTGGCTACACCTTC.

V gene TRBV5-1 combines with J gene TRBJ1-1, with unresolved D. V dropped 5 bases and J dropped 2 bases, with 4 bases sitting between them. Germline assignment: CDR1 SGHRS and CDR2 YFSETQ. The CDR3 is 11 residues long. The CDR3 is CASRTNTEAFF. Here the CDR3 DNA reads TGCGCCAGCAGGACAAACACTGAAGCTTTCTTT.

This clone was picked up one time. This chain joins TRBV4-3 and TRBJ1-1, with a weak D call TRBD1 (5 bases). Looked up from germline, CDR1 is LGHNA and CDR2 is YSLEER. The CDR3 runs to 14 residues. V was shortened by 8 bases and J by 0 bases, with 13 bases between the two germline ends. The CDR3 DNA follows: TGCGCCAGCCAAGAGACAGAGATGAACACTGAAGCTTTCTTT. Its protein is CASQETEMNTEAFF.

This clone has just one count. This chain uses TRBV18 with TRBJ1-2, with D possibly TRBD1 on 5 matching bases. The CDR3 is made up of 17 amino acids. Germline-derived CDR1 and CDR2 are KGHSH and LQKENI. The germline V and J ends were trimmed by 2 bases and 5 bases, with 21 bases remaining between them. CDR3 sequence (DNA): TGTGCCAGCTCACCATTCGGGACGTCCGGAGGAATATATGGCTACACCTTC. Its translation: CASSPFGTSGGIYGYTF.

This clone was observed once. J is TRBJ1-6 and V is TRBV19; 7 nucleotides match TRBD1. Unmatched junction bases numbered 9, after V lost 6 bases and J lost 10 bases. The CDR3 contains 14 residues. Germline assignment: CDR1 LNHDA and CDR2 SQIVND (reference sequence). The CDR3 bases are TGTGCCAGTAGACTTAACAGGGGTGGCTCACCCCTCCACTTT. Residues: CASRLNRGGSPLHF.

V gene TRBV6-1 combines with J gene TRBJ1-2; D not resolved. The V and J ends lost 0 bases and 4 bases respectively, with 6 bases between them. The CDR3 totals 13 residues. The germline gives CDR1 MNHNS, CDR2 SASEGT. CDR3 sequence (DNA): TGTGCCAGCAGTGAAGCAACAGTCTATGGCTACACCTTC. Amino acid sequence: CASSEATVYGYTF.

The chain has TRBV6-5 and TRBJ2-3; no clear D gene. The CDR3 totals 15 residues. Trimming shortened V by 0 bases and J by 3 bases, and 10 bases separated the two germline ends. Per the germline V gene, CDR1 is MNHEY and CDR2 is SVGAGI. CDR3 coding DNA: TGTGCCAGCAGTTACTCGGTCGAACAGACAGATACGCAGTATTTT. Protein: CASSYSVEQTDTQYF.

V usage is TRBV7-2 and J usage is TRBJ2-3; 9 bases agree with TRBD2. The CDR3 is made up of 15 amino acids. Looked up from germline, CDR1 is SGHTA and CDR2 is FQGNSA. V was pared by 3 bases and J by 0 bases, with 1 base of the junction left unmatched. The CDR3 spells CASSLSGGSTDTQYF. The CDR3, as DNA: TGTGCCAGCAGCTTGAGCGGGGGGAGCACAGATACGCAGTATTTT.

In DNA form, the CDR3 reads TGCGCCAGCAGCGCCTCAGGGGGCGCATACCACGAGCAGTACTTC. Translation: CASSASGGAYHEQYF. The gene calls are TRBV5-1 and TRBJ2-7; 8 bases fit TRBD1. Germline V gene lookup returns CDR1 SGHRS and CDR2 YFSETQ. J was trimmed by 5 bases and V by 4 bases; bases with no gene match: 11. The CDR3 covers 15 residues. The full variable domain, its missing parts supplied by reference TRBV5-1 and TRBJ2-7, is KAGVTQTPRYLIKTRGQQVTLSCSPISGHRSVSWYQQTPGQGLQFLFEYFSETQRNKGNFPGRFSGRQFSNSRSEMNVSTLELGDSALYLCASSASGGAYHEQYFGPGTRLTVT.

This clone appeared once. This chain connects TRBV19 to TRBJ1-2; TRBD1 aligns across 9 bases. Unmatched junction bases numbered 3, after V lost 8 bases and J lost 2 bases. Germline V gene lookup returns CDR1 LNHDA and CDR2 SQIVND (reference sequence). The CDR3 is made up of 13 amino acids. This CDR3 is CASSQGANYGYTF. CDR3 coding DNA: TGTGCCAGTTCACAGGGGGCGAACTATGGCTACACCTTC.

This clone appeared once. The chain joins TRBV19 to TRBJ2-7, with unresolved D. The CDR3 totals 14 residues. In germline, CDR1 is LNHDA, CDR2 SQIVND (reference sequence). Trimming removed 7 bases at V and 3 bases at J, with 16 bases between. The CDR3 spells CASKRSGPDYEQYF. CDR3 nucleotide sequence: TGTGCCAGTAAAAGGAGTGGGCCAGACTACGAGCAGTACTTC.

The J gene is TRBJ1-1, the V gene TRBV2, with D possibly matching TRBD1 (6 bases). Germline V gene data show CDR1 as SNHLY and CDR2 as FYNNEI. Trimming left V 9 bases short and J 3 bases short, with 20 bases between. This CDR3 comprises 15 residues. The CDR3 region is CASGGLYRADTEAFF. In nucleotides, the CDR3 is TGTGCCAGTGGGGGGTTGTACAGGGCGGACACTGAAGCTTTCTTT.

The chain combines TRBV7-2 with TRBJ2-1; D is uncertain. The CDR3 loop spans 13 amino acids. CDR1 and CDR2 (germline): SGHTA, FQGNSA. Trimming stripped 3 bases from V and 6 bases from J, with 9 bases between. In DNA, the CDR3 is TGTGCCAGCAGCTTCGGATCATCCAATGAGCAGTTCTTC. It yields the protein CASSFGSSNEQFF.

This sequence joins TRBV14 and TRBJ2-3, with no clear D. The length of the CDR3 is 19 residues. Germline V gene sequence: CDR1 SGHDN, CDR2 FVKESK. V shed 0 bases and J shed 0 bases, with 19 bases lying between them. The CDR3 protein is CASSQDIGWTATSTDTQYF. Written as DNA, the CDR3 is TGTGCCAGCAGCCAAGATATAGGGTGGACGGCAACTAGCACAGATACGCAGTATTTT.

The chain carries TRBV19 and TRBJ2-5, with D possibly being TRBD1 or TRBD2 (6 bases each). The CDR3 contains 14 residues. Germline V lookup: CDR1 LNHDA, CDR2 SQIVND (reference sequence). The V end was cut by 6 bases, the J end by 3 bases, with 14 bases between. In nucleotides, the CDR3 is TGTGCCAGTAGGGGGGGACAAGCGGAAGAGACCCAGTACTTC. Residues: CASRGGQAEETQYF.

The V gene is TRBV7-6, the J gene TRBJ2-7, with D possibly matching TRBD2 (5 bases). This CDR3 is built from 12 residues. Deletions cut 2 bases from V and 7 bases from J, with 9 bases between. Germline V lookup: CDR1 SGHVS, CDR2 FNYEAQ. CDR3 amino acids: CASSLNPGEQYF. The CDR3 DNA sequence: TGTGCCAGCAGCTTAAATCCGGGGGAGCAGTACTTC.

J is TRBJ1-1 and V is TRBV19; D might be TRBD1 (6 bases). CDR1 is LNHDA and CDR2 is SQIVND in the germline V gene (reference sequence). The V end was cut by 4 bases, the J end by 3 bases, with 9 bases between. The CDR3 has 13 residues. In DNA form, the CDR3 reads TGTGCCAGTAGTAGAACAGGGTACACTGAAGCTTTCTTT. This sequence encodes CASSRTGYTEAFF.

The rearrangement joins TRBV2 to TRBJ1-5; D is perhaps TRBD1 (6 bases). Germline CDR1 and CDR2: SNHLY and FYNNEI. CDR3 length: 15 amino acids. Trimming cost V 7 bases and J 7 bases, with 20 bases left between them. CDR3 sequence reads: CASTQTGFEGQPQHF. The CDR3 DNA sequence: TGTGCCAGCACCCAAACAGGGTTTGAAGGGCAGCCCCAGCATTTT.

The chain recombines TRBV25-1 with TRBJ1-1, with D tentatively TRBD1 (5 bases). Germline assignment: CDR1 MGHDK and CDR2 SYGVNS. The CDR3 totals 15 residues. V lost 0 bases to trimming and J lost 1 base, with 9 bases between them. In nucleotides, the CDR3 is TGTGCCAGCAGTGAATATCGGGGGGGGAACACTGAAGCTTTCTTT. Translating it yields CASSEYRGGNTEAFF.

The genes are TRBV28 and TRBJ1-1; a weak D match, TRBD1 (5 bases). Germline V gene lookup returns CDR1 MDHEN and CDR2 SYDVKM. The CDR3 totals 14 residues. V lost 1 base, J lost 1 base, and 7 bases lay in between. CDR3 region: CASSLFGGNTEAFF. The CDR3 bases are TGTGCCAGCAGTTTATTTGGGGGGAACACTGAAGCTTTCTTT.

This clone was seen a few times. The gene calls are TRBV28 and TRBJ1-4; 7 bases agree with TRBD1. Germline V lookup: CDR1 MDHEN, CDR2 SYDVKM. CDR3 length equals 15 residues. Unmatched junction bases numbered 10, after V lost 5 bases and J lost 7 bases. The CDR3 bases are TGTGCCAGCAGTCCTGTCGGGACAGCTCGTGAAAAACTGTTTTTT. Protein sequence: CASSPVGTAREKLFF.

The chain combines TRBV30 with TRBJ1-1; 7 bases match TRBD1. The trim removed 1 base at V and 0 bases at J, leaving 8 bases unmatched. Germline V CDR1 and CDR2: GTSNPN, SVGIG (reference sequence). There are 16 residues in the CDR3. This chain's CDR3 is CAWSGGQTGVNTEAFF. The CDR3 nucleotides are TGTGCCTGGAGTGGGGGACAGACTGGGGTGAACACTGAAGCTTTCTTT.